Below, 4 T cell receptor beta chains from the same sample are listed, as sequenced in a study of blood T cell repertoires in COVID-19. Here immunoSEQ multiplex PCR was the method, and the copy in TCRdb shows in-frame clones only, minus some. Among about 110,000 clones, less than 75% were seen once, and the ten largest hold under 0.95%. The material sequenced was peripheral blood. These receptors were obtained from a human donor with acute or convalescent COVID-19. The donor label of this sample is uncertain.

The V call is TRBV18, the J call TRBJ2-5; TRBD1 is a possible D gene (5 bases). The V end was cut by 3 bases, the J end by 5 bases, with 16 bases between. The CDR3 covers 15 residues. CDR1 and CDR2 from the germline V gene are KGHSH and LQKENI. The DNA for the CDR3 is TGTGCCAGCTCACCGGTTCGAAAGGGGTTGGAGACCCAGTACTTC. Its protein is CASSPVRKGLETQYF.

The rearrangement joins TRBV5-5 to TRBJ2-1; D is unresolved. The CDR3 has 13 residues. V shed 0 bases and J shed 3 bases, with 4 bases lying between them. Germline V gene data show CDR1 as SGHKS and CDR2 as YYEKEE (reference sequence). The CDR3 region is CASSLVYYNEQFF. The CDR3 region has the DNA TGTGCCAGCAGCTTGGTCTACTACAATGAGCAGTTCTTC.

The genes are TRBV21-1 and TRBJ2-1; the table's D call, TRBD2, has no DNA check behind it. TRBV21-1 is a known pseudogene. The CDR3 is made up of 16 amino acids. CDR3 bases: TGTGCCAGCAGCCTCGAGGCGGGGGCAGGGTGGAGTGAGCAGTTCTTC. This sequence encodes CASSLEAGAGWSEQFF.

The chain links TRBV5-5 to TRBJ1-1; a weak D match, TRBD1 (5 bases). Trimming took off 2 bases at V and 0 bases at J, with 8 bases between the two ends. Germline lookup yields CDR1 SGHKS and CDR2 YYEKEE (reference sequence). This CDR3 is 14 amino acids long. The CDR3 sequence: CASSFGGMNTEAFF. CDR3 DNA sequence: TGTGCCAGCAGCTTTGGGGGGATGAACACTGAAGCTTTCTTT.